The 27 T cell receptor beta chains in this list originate from one sample, sequenced in a study of identical twins. TCRdb called the 5' RACE reads again in MiXCR, with one record for every CDR3 protein. The data show under 900,000 distinct CDR3 sequences, around a sixth seen once. These same records also appear under a second study, on T cells expressing NK-cell markers.

The source material was PBMCs. The receptors stem from a woman younger than 30 in good health.

The CDR3 nucleotides are TGCAGCGTTGTTGTTAGCGGGAATACAAATACGCAGTATTTT. It specifies CSVVVSGNTNTQYF. The V gene is TRBV29-1, the J gene TRBJ2-3; TRBD2 matches 8 bases. This CDR3 has 14 residues. Germline trimming cut 4 bases from V and 7 bases from J; bases unmatched to any gene: 10. CDR1 is SQVTM, CDR2 ANQGSEA, per germline.

This clonotype has only a few counts. The V call is TRBV7-9, the J call TRBJ2-3; no definite D call. The V gene lost 2 bases and the J gene lost 3 bases, with 9 bases spanning the gap. Germline CDR1 reads SEHNR; CDR2 reads FQNEAQ (reference sequence). The CDR3 runs 14 residues. CDR3 in amino acids: CASSLRIVTDTQYF. DNA for the CDR3: TGTGCCAGCAGCTTAAGGATTGTGACAGATACGCAGTATTTT.

The CDR3 is CASSPAGTGSIYEQYF. CDR3 nucleotide sequence: TGTGCCAGCTCACCCGCCGGGACAGGGTCTATCTACGAGCAGTACTTC. The rearrangement joins TRBV18 to TRBJ2-7; 9 bases line up with TRBD1. The CDR3 runs to 16 residues. Germline V gene sequence: CDR1 KGHSH, CDR2 LQKENI. V lost 3 bases, J lost 3 bases, and 9 bases stayed unmatched.

The chain joins TRBV27 to TRBJ2-3; either TRBD1 or TRBD2 may fit D (5 bases each). Trimming took off 6 bases at V and 2 bases at J, with 18 bases between the two ends. The CDR3 is 16 amino acids. Germline CDR1 is MNHEY and CDR2 is SMNVEV (reference sequence). This chain's CDR3 is CASSAGRGPHTDTQYF. The CDR3 nucleotides read TGTGCCAGCAGCGCGGGCCGGGGACCACACACAGATACGCAGTATTTT.

The chain joins TRBV27 to TRBJ2-7; possible D gene TRBD1, 6 bases. CDR3 length: 14 amino acids. Germline V gene lookup returns CDR1 MNHEY and CDR2 SMNVEV (reference sequence). Trimming left V 6 bases short and J 0 bases short, with 12 bases between. CDR3 residues: CASRRQDTSYEQYF. For the CDR3, the DNA is TGTGCCAGCAGGAGACAGGACACCTCCTACGAGCAGTACTTC.

J is TRBJ2-7 and V is TRBV6-1; 8 bases are a match to TRBD2. The trim removed 6 bases at V and 6 bases at J, leaving 13 bases unmatched. Germline V CDR1 and CDR2: MNHNS, SASEGT. The CDR3 spans 15 residues. The CDR3: CASREQAGDLREQYF. The DNA for the CDR3 is TGTGCCAGCAGGGAACAAGCGGGAGACTTACGCGAGCAGTACTTC.

V usage is TRBV25-1 and J usage is TRBJ1-1; no firm D call. In germline, CDR1 is MGHDK, CDR2 SYGVNS. V gave up 4 bases and J gave up 0 bases, with 9 bases separating them. CDR3 length: 14 amino acids. CDR3 sequence reads: CASSGRGMNTEAFF. CDR3 sequence (DNA): TGTGCCAGCAGTGGGCGCGGGATGAACACTGAAGCTTTCTTT.

The gene calls are TRBV2 and TRBJ1-6; 8 bases fit TRBD1. Germline V gene sequence: CDR1 SNHLY, CDR2 FYNNEI. V lost 11 bases and J lost 6; bases outside the gene matches: 9. The CDR3 contains 14 residues. The chain's CDR3 is CAQARGQTNSPLHF. DNA of the CDR3: TGTGCCCAAGCCAGGGGGCAAACTAATTCACCCCTCCACTTT.

This clonotype was seen only once. The V gene is TRBV9, the J gene TRBJ2-3; D call uncertain. The length of the CDR3 is 15 residues. Germline V gives CDR1 SGDLS, CDR2 YYNGEE. V shed 4 bases and J shed 7 bases, with 19 bases lying between them. The CDR3 loop reads CASSPLRGQKYTQYF. DNA for the CDR3: TGTGCCAGCAGCCCGCTTCGCGGCCAGAAGTATACGCAGTATTTT.

The gene calls are TRBV9 and TRBJ2-1; D is tentatively TRBD1 or TRBD2 (5 bases each). The CDR3 consists of 12 residues. Germline V CDR1 and CDR2: SGDLS, YYNGEE. With 3 bases removed from V and 7 bases from J, the gap between germline ends came to 8 bases. The CDR3: CASSAWGNEQFF. CDR3 in DNA: TGTGCCAGCAGCGCTTGGGGGAATGAGCAGTTCTTC. The whole variable domain, remainder taken from reference TRBV9 and TRBJ2-1, is DSGVTQTPKHLITATGQRVTLRCSPRSGDLSVYWYQQSLDQGLQFLIQYYNGEERAKGNILERFSAQQFPDLHSELNLSSLELGDSALYFCASSAWGNEQFFGPGTRLTVL.

V and J are TRBV20-1 and TRBJ1-4; 8 bases line up with TRBD1. The CDR3 is 16 amino acids. The junction had 12 bases not matched to a gene; V was cut back by 6 bases and J by 3 bases. Per germline, CDR1 DFQATT and CDR2 SNEGSKA (reference sequence). The CDR3 region has the DNA TGCAGTGCACGGACACAGGGGGAGGAAGCTAATGAAAAACTGTTTTTT. It codes for CSARTQGEEANEKLFF.

In this sample, this clonotype turned up a few times. This chain joins TRBV19 and TRBJ2-7; 7 nucleotides match TRBD1. With V trimmed by 3 bases and J by 3 bases, 2 bases remained unmatched. This CDR3 is built from 13 residues. Germline values: CDR1 LNHDA, CDR2 SQIVND (reference sequence). For the CDR3, the DNA is TGTGCCAGTAGTATCCGACAGGGCTACGAGCAGTACTTC. Residues: CASSIRQGYEQYF.

V and J are TRBV11-3 and TRBJ2-3, with D unresolved. V lost 5 bases and J lost 6, with 15 bases in between. The CDR3 loop spans 14 amino acids. CDR1 is SGHNT, CDR2 YENEEA, per germline. The CDR3 sequence is CASSPLIRADTQYF. The CDR3, as DNA: TGTGCCAGCAGCCCTCTGATCCGGGCGGATACGCAGTATTTT.

This clonotype was found a few times. This chain joins TRBV7-6 and TRBJ2-1, with TRBD2 matching over 7 bases. The ends lost 3 bases at V and 9 bases at J; junction bases unmatched: 5. The germline V gene encodes CDR1 SGHVS and CDR2 FNYEAQ. The CDR3 spans 13 residues. CDR3 protein: CASSLREMVEQFF. Written as DNA, the CDR3 is TGTGCCAGCAGCTTGCGGGAGATGGTTGAGCAGTTCTTC.

With regard to this clonotype: Just one base apart from a much larger clone, this may be a read error. The chain couples TRBV9 to TRBJ2-1; TRBD1 might be the D (5 bases). The length of the CDR3 is 12 residues. CDR1 and CDR2 (germline): SGDLS, YYNGEE. The germline V and J ends were trimmed by 4 bases and 8 bases, with 10 bases remaining between them. CDR3 DNA: TGTGCCAGCAGCCCAGGGATCGATGAGCAGTTCTTC. Amino acid sequence: CASSPGIDEQFF.

This rearrangement joins TRBV9 to TRBJ2-2, with 9 bases lining up with TRBD1. The trim removed 4 bases at V and 5 bases at J, leaving 6 bases unmatched. Germline CDR1 and CDR2: SGDLS and YYNGEE. The CDR3 is made up of 15 amino acids. The CDR3 loop is CASSYRTGATGELFF. Here the CDR3 DNA reads TGTGCCAGCAGCTACCGGACAGGGGCGACCGGGGAGCTGTTTTTT. Filled out from reference TRBV9 and TRBJ2-2, the complete variable domain reads DSGVTQTPKHLITATGQRVTLRCSPRSGDLSVYWYQQSLDQGLQFLIQYYNGEERAKGNILERFSAQQFPDLHSELNLSSLELGDSALYFCASSYRTGATGELFFGEGSRLTVL.

In this sample, this clonotype turned up many times. This chain connects TRBV12-3 or TRBV12-4 to TRBJ1-2; D possibly corresponds to TRBD1 (6 bases). The CDR3 covers 15 residues. V was shortened by 5 bases and J by 2 bases, with 15 bases between the two germline ends. CDR3 sequence: CASSPVAGANYGYTF. As DNA, the CDR3 is TGTGCCAGCAGTCCCGTGGCGGGGGCCAACTATGGCTACACCTTC.

The J gene is TRBJ2-6, the V gene TRBV7-3, with D unclear. The CDR3 length is 15 residues. From germline, CDR1 is SGHTA and CDR2 FQGTGA. V lost 6 bases, J lost 1 base, and 10 bases lay in between. The CDR3 nucleotides are TGTGCCAGCAGAGATAGTGGTTCTGGGGCCAACGTCCTGACTTTC. Encoded protein: CASRDSGSGANVLTF.

In this sample, this clonotype turned up a few times. The chain uses TRBV9 and TRBJ2-3, with TRBD2 matching over 7 bases. The CDR3 is 16 residues long. Germline CDR1 reads SGDLS; CDR2 reads YYNGEE. V was pared by 0 bases and J by 2 bases, with 6 bases of the junction left unmatched. CDR3 DNA sequence: TGTGCCAGCAGCGTAGTATCGGGAGGCCTCACAGATACGCAGTATTTT. Residues: CASSVVSGGLTDTQYF.

In its sample, this clonotype was seen a few times. This rearrangement joins TRBV6-6 to TRBJ1-4; the D is unclear. Trimming left V 6 bases short and J 1 base short, with 6 bases between. Germline V gene lookup returns CDR1 MNHNY and CDR2 SVGAGI (reference sequence). This CDR3 is 13 amino acids long. CDR3 nucleotide sequence: TGTGCCAGCAGGGGCAGAACTAATGAAAAACTGTTTTTT. Its translation: CASRGRTNEKLFF.

Only a few counts were recorded for this clonotype. The V and J genes are TRBV12-3 or TRBV12-4 and TRBJ1-2; no clear D gene. V dropped 7 bases and J dropped 0 bases, with 15 bases sitting between them. This CDR3 is built from 15 residues. The CDR3 sequence is CASIPSRTANYGYTF. The CDR3 nucleotides are TGTGCCAGCATTCCGTCCCGTACAGCTAACTATGGCTACACCTTC.

As DNA, the CDR3 is TGTGCCAGCAGGTTTGCGGGAGGCACAGATACGCAGTATTTT. Translated: CASRFAGGTDTQYF. The chain employs TRBV12-3 or TRBV12-4 and TRBJ2-3, with 7 positions matching TRBD2. The CDR3 contains 14 residues. Trimming at V came to 6 bases and at J to 1 base, leaving 4 bases not matched to a gene.

Notes on this clonotype: One junction end does not reproduce the germline sequence, and a read error may be involved. The chain has TRBV6-5 and TRBJ1-2; the D gene is possibly TRBD1 (6 bases). CDR1 is MNHEY and CDR2 is SVGAGI in the germline V gene. This CDR3 spans 15 amino acids. The CDR3, as DNA: TGTGCCAGCAGTTACGATTCGGGACAAGTCTATGGCTACGCCTTC. Its translation is CASSYDSGQVYGYAF.

This clonotype was seen a few times. The V and J genes are TRBV20-1 and TRBJ2-5; possible D gene TRBD1, 6 bases. CDR1 DFQATT and CDR2 SNEGSKA come from the germline V gene (reference sequence). The CDR3 sequence is 14 residues long. V lost 3 bases to trimming and J lost 4 bases, with 15 bases between them. The chain's CDR3 is CSASLRTDPETQYF. The CDR3 DNA reads TGCAGTGCTAGCCTACGGACAGATCCAGAGACCCAGTACTTC.

This clonotype showed up just a few times. The chain uses TRBV6-1 and TRBJ2-3, with 8 bases fitting TRBD2. The CDR3 contains 15 residues. Germline CDR1 is MNHNS and CDR2 is SASEGT. Unmatched junction bases numbered 10, after V lost 5 bases and J lost 6 bases. DNA for the CDR3: TGTGCCAGCAGTAATCCGGGACTAGGAGTCGATACGCAGTATTTT. Translating gives CASSNPGLGVDTQYF.

This clonotype was counted between two and nine times. The chain uses TRBV29-1 and TRBJ2-1; 15 bases align to TRBD2. The length of the CDR3 is 14 residues. Germline CDR1 and CDR2: SQVTM and ANQGSEA. V shed 8 bases, J shed 9 bases, and the junction held 8 bases outside the gene matches. CDR3 sequence: CSTRTSGRAGEQFF. The CDR3 DNA reads as TGCAGCACCCGGACTAGCGGGAGGGCCGGTGAGCAGTTCTTC.

This clonotype has a count of ten or more. The chain is built from TRBV12-3 or TRBV12-4 and TRBJ2-3; 9 nucleotides agree with TRBD2. The CDR3 is 17 amino acids. The ends lost 1 base at V and 6 bases at J; junction bases unmatched: 11. The CDR3 DNA reads TGTGCCAGCAGTTTAGGCTGGGGACTAGCCGCGGTGGATACGCAGTATTTT. This gives the protein CASSLGWGLAAVDTQYF.